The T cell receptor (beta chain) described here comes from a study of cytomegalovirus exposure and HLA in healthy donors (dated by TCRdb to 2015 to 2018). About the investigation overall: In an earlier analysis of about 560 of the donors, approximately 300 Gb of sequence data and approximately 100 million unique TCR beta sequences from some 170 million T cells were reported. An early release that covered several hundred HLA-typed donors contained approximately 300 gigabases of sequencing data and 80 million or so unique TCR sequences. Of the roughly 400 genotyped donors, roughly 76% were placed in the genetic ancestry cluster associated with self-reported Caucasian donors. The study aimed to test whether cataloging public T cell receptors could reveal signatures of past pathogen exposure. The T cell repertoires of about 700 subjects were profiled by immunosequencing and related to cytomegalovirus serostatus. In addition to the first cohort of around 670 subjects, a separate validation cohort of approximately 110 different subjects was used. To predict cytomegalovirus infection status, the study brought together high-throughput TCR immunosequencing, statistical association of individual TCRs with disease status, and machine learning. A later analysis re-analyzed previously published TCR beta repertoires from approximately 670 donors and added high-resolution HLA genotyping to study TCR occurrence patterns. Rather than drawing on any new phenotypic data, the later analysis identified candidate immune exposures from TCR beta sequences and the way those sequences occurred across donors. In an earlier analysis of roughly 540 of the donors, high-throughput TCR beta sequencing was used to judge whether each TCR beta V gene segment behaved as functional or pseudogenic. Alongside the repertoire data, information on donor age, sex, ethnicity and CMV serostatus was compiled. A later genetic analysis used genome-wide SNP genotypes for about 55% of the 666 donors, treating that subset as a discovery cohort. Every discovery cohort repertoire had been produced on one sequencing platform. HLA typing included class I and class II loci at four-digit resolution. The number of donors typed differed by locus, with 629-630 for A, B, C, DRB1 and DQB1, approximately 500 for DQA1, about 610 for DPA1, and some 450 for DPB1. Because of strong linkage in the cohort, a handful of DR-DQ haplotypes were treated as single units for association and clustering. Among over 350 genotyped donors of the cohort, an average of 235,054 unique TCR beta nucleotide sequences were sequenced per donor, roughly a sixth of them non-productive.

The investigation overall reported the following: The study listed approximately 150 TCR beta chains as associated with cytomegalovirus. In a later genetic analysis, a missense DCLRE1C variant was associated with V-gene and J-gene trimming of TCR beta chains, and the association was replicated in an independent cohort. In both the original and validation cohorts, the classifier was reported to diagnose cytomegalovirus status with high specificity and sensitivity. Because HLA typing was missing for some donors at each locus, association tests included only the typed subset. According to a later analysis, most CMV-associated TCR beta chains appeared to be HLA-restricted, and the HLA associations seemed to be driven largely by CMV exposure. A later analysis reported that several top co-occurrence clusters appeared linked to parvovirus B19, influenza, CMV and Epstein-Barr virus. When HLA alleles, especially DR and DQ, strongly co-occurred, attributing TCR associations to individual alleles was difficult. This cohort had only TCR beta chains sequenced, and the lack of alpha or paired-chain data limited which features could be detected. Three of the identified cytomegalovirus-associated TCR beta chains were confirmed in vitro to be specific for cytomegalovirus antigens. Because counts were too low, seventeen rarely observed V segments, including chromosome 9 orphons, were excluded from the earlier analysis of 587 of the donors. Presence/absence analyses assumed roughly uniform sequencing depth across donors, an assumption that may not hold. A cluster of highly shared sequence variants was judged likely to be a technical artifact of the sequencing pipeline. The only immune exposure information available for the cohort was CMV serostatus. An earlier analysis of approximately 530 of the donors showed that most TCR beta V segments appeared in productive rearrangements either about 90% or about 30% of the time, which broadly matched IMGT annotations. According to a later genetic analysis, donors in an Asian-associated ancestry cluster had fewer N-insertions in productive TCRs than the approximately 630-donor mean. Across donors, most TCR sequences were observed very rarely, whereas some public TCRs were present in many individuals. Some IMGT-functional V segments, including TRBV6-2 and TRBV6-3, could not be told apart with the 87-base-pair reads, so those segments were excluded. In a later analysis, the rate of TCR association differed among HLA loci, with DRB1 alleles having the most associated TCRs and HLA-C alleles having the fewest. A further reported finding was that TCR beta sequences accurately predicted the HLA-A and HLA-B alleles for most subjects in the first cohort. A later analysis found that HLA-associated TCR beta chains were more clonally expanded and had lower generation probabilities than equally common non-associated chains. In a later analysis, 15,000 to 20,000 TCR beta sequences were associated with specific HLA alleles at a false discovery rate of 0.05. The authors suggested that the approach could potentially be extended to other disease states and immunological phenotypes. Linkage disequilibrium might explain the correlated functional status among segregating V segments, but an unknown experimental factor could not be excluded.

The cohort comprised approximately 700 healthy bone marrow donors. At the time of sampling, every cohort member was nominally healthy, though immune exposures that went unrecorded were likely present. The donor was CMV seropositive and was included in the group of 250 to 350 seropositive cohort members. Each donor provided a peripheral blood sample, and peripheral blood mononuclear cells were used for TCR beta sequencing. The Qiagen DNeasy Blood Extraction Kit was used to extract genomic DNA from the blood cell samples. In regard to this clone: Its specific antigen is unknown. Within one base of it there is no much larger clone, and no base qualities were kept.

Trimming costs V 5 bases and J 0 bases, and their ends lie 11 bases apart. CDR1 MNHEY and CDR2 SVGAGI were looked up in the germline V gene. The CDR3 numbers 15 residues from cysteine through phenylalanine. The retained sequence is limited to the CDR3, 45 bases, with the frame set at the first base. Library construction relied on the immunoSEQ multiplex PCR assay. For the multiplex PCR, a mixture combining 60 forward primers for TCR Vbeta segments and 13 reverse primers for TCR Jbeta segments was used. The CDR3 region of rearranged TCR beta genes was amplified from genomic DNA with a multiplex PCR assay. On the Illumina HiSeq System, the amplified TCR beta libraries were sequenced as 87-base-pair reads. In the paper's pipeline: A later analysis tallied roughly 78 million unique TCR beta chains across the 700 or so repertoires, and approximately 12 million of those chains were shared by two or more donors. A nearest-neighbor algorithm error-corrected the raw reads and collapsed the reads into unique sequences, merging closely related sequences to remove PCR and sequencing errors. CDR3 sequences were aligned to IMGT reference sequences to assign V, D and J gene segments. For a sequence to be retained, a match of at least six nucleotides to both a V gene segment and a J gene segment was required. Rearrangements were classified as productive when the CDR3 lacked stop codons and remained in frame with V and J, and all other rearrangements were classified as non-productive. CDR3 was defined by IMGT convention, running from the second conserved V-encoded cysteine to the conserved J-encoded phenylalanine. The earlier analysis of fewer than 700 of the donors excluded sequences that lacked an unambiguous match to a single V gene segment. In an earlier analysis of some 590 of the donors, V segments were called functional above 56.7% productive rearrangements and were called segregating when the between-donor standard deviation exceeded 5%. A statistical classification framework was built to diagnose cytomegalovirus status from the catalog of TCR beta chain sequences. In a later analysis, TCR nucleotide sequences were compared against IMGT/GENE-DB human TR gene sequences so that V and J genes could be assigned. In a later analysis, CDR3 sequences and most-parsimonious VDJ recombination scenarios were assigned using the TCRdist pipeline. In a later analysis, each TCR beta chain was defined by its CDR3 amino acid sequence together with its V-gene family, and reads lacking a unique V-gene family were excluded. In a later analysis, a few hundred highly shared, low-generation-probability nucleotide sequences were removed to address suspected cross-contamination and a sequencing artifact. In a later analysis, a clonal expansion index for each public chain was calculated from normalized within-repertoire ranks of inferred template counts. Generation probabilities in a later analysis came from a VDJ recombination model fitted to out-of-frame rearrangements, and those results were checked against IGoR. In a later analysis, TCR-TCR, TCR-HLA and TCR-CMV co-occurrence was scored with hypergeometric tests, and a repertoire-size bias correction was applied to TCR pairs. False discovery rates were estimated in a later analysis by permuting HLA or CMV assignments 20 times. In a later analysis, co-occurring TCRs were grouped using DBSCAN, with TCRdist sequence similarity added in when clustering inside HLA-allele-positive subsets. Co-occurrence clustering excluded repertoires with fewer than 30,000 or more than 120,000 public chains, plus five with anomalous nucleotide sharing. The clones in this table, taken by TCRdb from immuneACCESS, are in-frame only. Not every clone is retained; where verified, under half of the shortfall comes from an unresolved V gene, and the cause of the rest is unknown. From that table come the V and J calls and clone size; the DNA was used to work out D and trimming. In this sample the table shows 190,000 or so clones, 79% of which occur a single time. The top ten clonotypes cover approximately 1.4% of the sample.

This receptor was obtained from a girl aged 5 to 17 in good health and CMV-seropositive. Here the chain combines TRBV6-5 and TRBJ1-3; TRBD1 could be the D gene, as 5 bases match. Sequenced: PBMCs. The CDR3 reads CASSRDRHSGNTIYF. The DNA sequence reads TGTGCCAGCAGTCGCGACAGACACTCTGGAAACACCATATATTTT.